The clone carrying this T cell receptor beta chain was picked up many times. TCRdb ran MiXCR on the RT-PCR reads and lists one entry per CDR3 protein. The sample carries 550,000 to 750,000 distinct CDR3 sequences, approximately 15% recorded once. Germline V gives CDR1 ENHRY, CDR2 SYGVKD. CDR3 length: 14 residues. V gave up 3 bases and J gave up 0 bases, with 9 bases separating them. This TCR derives from a female donor in good health, serving as a healthy control. This chain joins TRBV10-3 and TRBJ2-7, with unresolved D. Material for sequencing was memory CD4+ T cells from blood. The CDR3 loop reads CAISDEGGSYEQYF. In nucleotides, the CDR3 is TGTGCCATCAGTGATGAAGGCGGCTCCTACGAGCAGTACTTC.